The table lists the clone carrying this T cell receptor (beta chain) with many counts. The sample comes from a study of CD8 T cells in ankylosing spondylitis. In TCRdb, the 5' RACE reads were re-called with MiXCR into one record per CDR3 protein. The table shows tens of thousands of distinct CDR3 sequences, with roughly 7.9% occurring only once. The TCR sequence derives from a male donor with ankylosing spondylitis or in good health (not recorded which). Sequences were obtained from blood.

CDR3 in amino acids: CASSFRGPSVETQYF. The CDR3 DNA reads as TGTGCCAGCAGTTTCCGGGGGCCTTCCGTAGAGACCCAGTACTTC. The chain combines TRBV12-3 or TRBV12-4 with TRBJ2-5, with D perhaps assigned TRBD1 or TRBD2 (6 bases each). The length of the CDR3 is 15 residues. The V and J ends lost 3 bases and 4 bases respectively, with 15 bases between them.